The TCR beta chain described here comes from a study of PD-L1 blockade in urothelial cancer (dated by TCRdb to about 2017). At the level of the whole study: Every patient began therapy in the mid-2010s and was given atezolizumab 1,200 mg intravenously every 3 weeks. An ECOG performance status of 0 or 1 was recorded for the patients, and 0 to 3 prior chemotherapy regimens had been received by the patients. About nine tenths of the roughly 29 patients were identified as males with urothelial cancer of bladder origin, and a prior smoking history was reported by 18 of 29 patients. Blood samples were analyzed at 3 weeks after treatment start (second dose) and at 6 weeks after treatment start. Durable clinical benefit was defined as a progression-free survival longer than 6 months, and TCR features were additionally tested against progression-free survival and overall survival. Blood samples gave a median of around 140,000 T cells and 83,000 or so unique TCRs, with a median clonality of around 0.074. Durable clinical benefit was achieved by nine patients and was not achieved by 20 patients. Pretreatment blood TCR-seq was available for under 35 patients, at least one posttreatment blood collection was obtained for some 24 patients, and tumor TCR-seq was available for some 24 patients. TCR sequencing covered pretreatment tumor samples and matched, serially collected peripheral blood taken before and after atezolizumab treatment. Whole exome sequencing and RNA sequencing of pretreatment tumors were performed alongside TCR sequencing in the same patients. Somatic, immune and clinical correlates of response to PD-L1 blockade with atezolizumab in urothelial cancer were the focus of an exploratory multi-omic analysis. General findings and caveats noted by the study authors: A pretreatment peripheral blood TCR clonality below the median was linked to improved progression-free and overall survival. Small sample size (n of about 30) and many exploratory analyses mean the results are intended to be hypothesis-generating. At 3 weeks after the start of treatment, tumor-associated TCR clones in peripheral blood had expanded more in patients with durable benefit (n ≈ 22, p = 0.022).

Each PCR received spiked-in synthetic TCR analog templates so that absolute template abundance could be estimated from read counts. The immunoSEQ assay used bias-controlled V and J gene primers to amplify TCRbeta CDR3 regions from genomic DNA. Rearranged TCRbeta segments were sequenced at approximately 20X coverage. Per the source publication's procedure: Sequencing errors were corrected by clustering, and CDR3s were annotated against IMGT so that V, D and J genes could be assigned. Only productive TCRbeta rearrangements were used in downstream analyses, excluding out-of-frame or stop-codon sequences. Clonality was calculated as one minus the Shannon entropy normalized by the log of the number of unique productive sequences. Clones differing between time points or between blood and tumor were identified by Fisher's exact test with Benjamini-Hochberg correction at adjusted p below 0.01. The immuneACCESS repertoire file appears here via TCRdb, limited to in-frame rearrangements. These files lack a portion of the clones; in checked studies, under half of the deficit traces to unresolved V genes, and the cause of the others is not known. Clone size and V and J calls were adopted from that table, with D and trimming inferred from the DNA. The table for this sample lists under 50,000 clones; approximately 93% of them were counted only once. The top ten hold over 9% of the sample.

This sample's time point label indicates: pretreatment peripheral blood. The cohort comprised around 31 patients with locally advanced or metastatic urothelial carcinoma treated at Memorial Sloan Kettering on a trial protocol. Peripheral blood mononuclear cells were collected from each patient pretreatment and during treatment, giving between 1 and 8 total time points per patient. The Qiagen DNeasy Blood extraction kit was used to purify genomic DNA from total PBMCs and tumor samples. Collected pretreatment and during treatment, PBMCs were isolated and stored as previously described. A note on this clone: Its antigen specificity is not known. No base quality information exists; no much larger clone differs at one position.

The junction carries 4 bases between V and J, which are trimmed by 0 bases and 1 base respectively. Reading the germline V gene gives CDR1 SGDLS and CDR2 YYNGEE. There are 13 amino acids in the CDR3, from cysteine to phenylalanine inclusive. CDR3 DNA is the only sequence kept; it has 39 bases, read in frame from the first base. The sequence was collected from a woman aged 60 to 75 with urothelial cancer. Recombination connected TRBV9 to TRBJ1-1, with the D gene uncertain. Sequencing was performed on PBMCs, taken around atezolizumab (anti-PD-L1) treatment. This receptor carries the CDR3 CASSVAGNTEAFF. The base sequence is TGTGCCAGCAGCGTAGCAGGGAACACTGAAGCTTTCTTT.